Below are 18 T cell receptor beta chains sequenced from a single sample in a study of T cell clonality in common variable immunodeficiency. Assay: immunoSEQ multiplex PCR; the TCRdb copy retains only in-frame clones and omits some. The sample was found to contain over 45,000 clones, and every one recurs. Material for sequencing was peripheral blood mononuclear cells. The source is a person aged 18 to 69 in good health.

On this clone: The sequence runs out 3 residues before the end of the CDR3; the remainder is reconstructed from the germline J gene. The chain has TRBV7-6 and TRBJ2-5; the match to TRBD2 covers 14 bases. The junction had 2 bases not matched to a gene; V was cut back by 3 bases and J by 5 bases. The CDR3 is 15 amino acids. Germline loops: CDR1 SGHVS, CDR2 FNYEAQ. Partial CDR3 DNA: TGTGCCAGCAGCTTGACTAGCGGGAGGGCGGAGACC. Amino acid sequence: CASSLTSGRAET. The CDR3, in full, reads CASSLTSGRAETQYF. Filled out from reference TRBV7-6 and TRBJ2-5, the complete variable domain reads GAGVSQSPRYKVTKRGQDVALRCDPISGHVSLYWYRQALGQGPEFLTYFNYEAQQDKSGLPNDRFSAERPEGSISTLTIQRTEQRDSAMYRCASSLTSGRAETQYFGPGTRLLVL.

In this sample, this clone turned up many times. The read finishes 3 residues shy of the CDR3 end, and the germline J gene is used to complete it. The chain carries TRBV20-1 and TRBJ2-3; weak D call: TRBD1 (5 bases). Germline CDR1 reads DFQATT; CDR2 reads SNEGSKA (reference sequence). This CDR3 has 15 residues. Incomplete CDR3 DNA: TGCAGTGCTAGAGAACCGCAGGGCCGGCCCTGGTCG. This translates into CSAREPQGRPWS. The full CDR3 reads CSAREPQGRPWSQYF.

This clone was picked up many times. The observed sequence ends 3 residues before the CDR3 terminus, with the missing tail filled in from the germline J gene. This chain joins TRBV6-2 or TRBV6-3 and TRBJ1-2; a possible D gene is TRBD1 (6 bases). Between the trimmed V and J ends, which lost 6 bases and 0 bases, there was a span of 8 bases. Germline loops: CDR1 MNHEY, CDR2 SVGEGT. This CDR3 spans 13 amino acids. The CDR3 bases that were read are TGTGCCAGCAGGGACAGTTCTAACTATGGC. Translation gives CASRDSSNYG. The entire CDR3 protein reads CASRDSSNYGYTF.

This clone was counted many times. The read comes to an end 3 residues before the CDR3 does, leaving the germline J gene to fill in the end. The chain links TRBV20-1 to TRBJ2-7; 9 nucleotides agree with TRBD2. The CDR3 length is 13 residues. CDR1 is DFQATT, CDR2 SNEGSKA, per germline (reference sequence). Losses at the gene ends were 1 base for V and 4 bases for J; bases not matched to a gene: 2. CDR3 protein: CSARVAGEYEQYF. Incomplete CDR3 DNA: TGCAGTGCTAGAGTAGCGGGAGAGTACGAG.

Many counts were recorded for this clone. The read terminates 3 residues before the CDR3 end, so the remaining end is supplied by the germline J gene. V gene TRBV12-3 or TRBV12-4 combines with J gene TRBJ1-1; a possible D gene is TRBD1 (6 bases). This CDR3 region has 11 residues. Incomplete CDR3 DNA: TGTGCCAGCACCGTACAGGGAAGA. It is translated as CASTVQGR. The CDR3 as a whole reads CASTVQGRAFF.

This clone appeared many times. The sequenced fragment ends 3 residues before the CDR3 boundary, so the rest is inferred from the germline J gene. This chain connects TRBV20-1 to TRBJ2-7; tentatively, D is TRBD1 (6 bases). This CDR3 is built from 16 residues. Trimming stripped 0 bases from V and 3 bases from J, with 18 bases between. The germline V gene encodes CDR1 DFQATT and CDR2 SNEGSKA (reference sequence). The CDR3 sequence: CSARDSKAGEIYEQYF. The DNA read from the CDR3 is TGCAGTGCTAGAGATTCTAAAGCAGGGGAAATCTACGAG.

This clone was counted at least ten times. The CDR3 extends 3 residues past the end of the read, so its final part is completed from the germline J gene. This rearrangement joins TRBV4-2 to TRBJ1-5; possibly TRBD1 for D (6 bases). Germline lookup yields CDR1 LGHNA and CDR2 YNFKEQ. This CDR3 region has 14 residues. V was shortened by 1 base and J by 2 bases, with 6 bases between the two germline ends. This chain's CDR3 is CASSQAGGNQPQHF. The sequenced CDR3 bases are TGTGCCAGCAGCCAAGCAGGGGGCAATCAGCCC.

This clone was seen ten or more times. The read comes to an end 3 residues before the CDR3 does, leaving the germline J gene to fill in the end. This chain links TRBV5-4 with TRBJ2-7; a possible D gene is TRBD2 (5 bases). V was clipped by 1 base and J by 4 bases, with 6 bases between them. Germline V gives CDR1 SGHNT, CDR2 YYREEE (reference sequence). There are 12 residues in the CDR3. The part of the CDR3 DNA that was read is TGTGCCAGCAGCTTGTCGGGGTACGAG. The encoded protein is CASSLSGYE. In full, the CDR3 reads CASSLSGYEQYF.

This clone has ten or more counts. Coverage ceases 3 residues before the CDR3 finishes, and the germline J gene fills in the end. This chain joins TRBV4-1 and TRBJ2-7; possible D gene TRBD1, 6 bases. The CDR3 covers 14 residues. Trimming took 3 bases from V and 2 from J, leaving 11 bases between them. The germline V gene encodes CDR1 MGHRA and CDR2 YSYEKL. Incomplete CDR3 DNA: TGCGCCAGCAGCCATACGACAGGACCCTACGAG. Amino acid sequence: CASSHTTGPYE. The complete CDR3 sequence is CASSHTTGPYEQYF.

Ten or more counts support this clone. The CDR3 end falls 3 residues outside the read, so it is completed with the germline J gene. The chain uses TRBV11-2 and TRBJ2-2; D unclear. V lost 5 bases and J 7 bases, leaving 8 bases between the germline ends. CDR3 length equals 12 residues. Germline values: CDR1 SGHAT, CDR2 FQNNGV. CDR3 bases read: TGTGCCAGCAGCCAGACTGACGGGGAG. Its translation: CASSQTDGE. The complete CDR3 sequence is CASSQTDGELFF. Drawing the rest from reference TRBV11-2 and TRBJ2-2, the complete variable domain is EAGVAQSPRYKIIEKRQSVAFWCNPISGHATLYWYQQILGQGPKLLIQFQNNGVVDDSQLPKDRFSAERLKGVDSTLKIQPAKLEDSAVYLCASSQTDGELFFGEGSRLTVL.

This clone was counted at least ten times. The read comes to an end 3 residues before the CDR3 does, leaving the germline J gene to fill in the end. The rearrangement joins TRBV30 to TRBJ1-2; D not resolved. V lost 5 bases and J lost 1, with 14 bases in between. The CDR3 is made up of 14 amino acids. Germline V gene data show CDR1 as GTSNPN and CDR2 as SVGIG (reference sequence). The covered CDR3 bases are TGTGCCTGGGACACCGAGCCGTTTAACTATGGC. The encoded protein is CAWDTEPFNYG. The whole CDR3 reads CAWDTEPFNYGYTF.

This clone showed up many times. The covered CDR3 bases are TGTGCCAGCAGCTCAGCCACCCTCGGGACTAGCGGGGTTCTTAACATT. Encoded protein: CASSSATLGTSGVLNI. The whole CDR3 region reads CASSSATLGTSGVLNIQYF. This chain links TRBV7-1 with TRBJ2-4; 13 positions agree with TRBD2. The CDR3 is cut off 3 residues early in the read; its end comes from the germline J gene. TRBV7-1 is given ORF status, its function remaining uncertain. Losses at the gene ends were 0 bases for V and 7 bases for J; bases not matched to a gene: 12. This CDR3 has 19 residues.

This clone came up many times. The read ends 3 residues early relative to the CDR3; the germline J gene fills the gap. The chain couples TRBV2 to TRBJ2-3, with 11 bases matching TRBD1. V was pared by 7 bases and J by 1 base, with 7 bases of the junction left unmatched. The germline gives CDR1 SNHLY, CDR2 FYNNEI. CDR3 size: 16 residues. The part of the CDR3 DNA that was read is TGTGCCAGCACGGTTCCGGGACAGGGGGGCACAGATACG. Amino acids: CASTVPGQGGTDT. The full-length CDR3 reads as CASTVPGQGGTDTQYF.

This clone was found many times. The read terminates 3 residues before the CDR3 end, so the remaining end is supplied by the germline J gene. The chain couples TRBV20-1 to TRBJ1-2; D possibly corresponds to TRBD1 (6 bases). Germline assignment: CDR1 DFQATT and CDR2 SNEGSKA (reference sequence). The CDR3 spans 14 residues. The sequenced CDR3 bases are TGCAGTGCATCACGCCAGGGGTTTCCTATAGGC. Translating it yields CSASRQGFPIG. The full CDR3 protein is CSASRQGFPIGYTF.

This clone has at least ten counts. With the read ending 3 residues before the CDR3 end, the germline J gene is used to fill in that end. The chain uses TRBV7-2 and TRBJ2-3, with 9 bases aligning to TRBD2. The CDR3 spans 14 residues. Germline trimming cut 3 bases from V and 6 bases from J; bases unmatched to any gene: 4. Germline values: CDR1 SGHTA, CDR2 FQGNSA. The CDR3 DNA, read in part, is TGTGCCAGCAGCTTTGGCGGGGGGGCGGATACG. The encoded protein is CASSFGGGADT. The whole CDR3 sequence reads CASSFGGGADTQYF.

This clone was detected ten times or more. The CDR3 end is not reached by the read, which stops 3 residues before it; the germline J gene fills it in. This sequence joins TRBV20-1 and TRBJ2-2, with TRBD1 identical over 12 bases. V lost 3 bases and J lost 7; bases outside the gene matches: 6. Germline-derived CDR1 and CDR2 are DFQATT and SNEGSKA (reference sequence). The CDR3 spans 15 residues. The CDR3 sequence: CSASGDRGLNGELFF. The CDR3 DNA, read in part, is TGCAGTGCTAGCGGGGACAGGGGGCTTAACGGGGAG.

This clone appeared many times. The read finishes 3 residues shy of the CDR3 end, and the germline J gene is used to complete it. The rearrangement joins TRBV20-1 to TRBJ2-5; the match to TRBD2 covers 14 bases. This CDR3 has 18 amino acids. CDR1 is DFQATT, CDR2 SNEGSKA, per germline (reference sequence). Unmatched junction bases numbered 12, after V lost 1 base and J lost 5 bases. The CDR3 bases that were read are TGCAGTGCTAGAGGGCGGACTAGCGGGGGGCTCTGGGATGAGACC. This sequence encodes CSARGRTSGGLWDET. In full, the CDR3 is CSARGRTSGGLWDETQYF.

Notes on this clone: With the read ending 3 residues before the CDR3 end, the germline J gene is used to fill in that end. J is TRBJ1-1 and V is TRBV6-2 or TRBV6-3; no definite D call. The CDR3 consists of 14 residues. In germline, CDR1 is MNHEY, CDR2 SVGEGT. The CDR3 loop reads CASSYSSDTDTAFF. The covered CDR3 bases are TGTGCCAGCAGTTACTCCTCCGACACAGATACG.